This T cell receptor beta chain was sequenced in a study of blood T cell repertoires in COVID-19. Study in general: Nucleic acid was either cDNA or gDNA, and it came from T cells, B-cell-depleted T cells, or PBMCs.

This CDR3 comprises 14 residues. Germline V gene sequence: CDR1 MDHEN, CDR2 SYDVKM. The V end lost 5 bases, the J end lost 6 bases, and 16 bases lay between the germline ends. Sequenced by immunoSEQ multiplex PCR; TCRdb stores in-frame clones only, minus some. The sample carries approximately 270,000 clones, roughly four fifths recorded once. V and J are TRBV28 and TRBJ1-2; D is perhaps TRBD1 (6 bases). The receptor comes from a man aged 80 or over with acute or convalescent COVID-19. The sequenced sample was peripheral blood. The chain's CDR3 is CASSTGQKSHGYTF. DNA of the CDR3: TGTGCCAGCAGTACGGGACAAAAGTCCCATGGCTACACCTTC.